Listed here are 10 T cell receptor beta chains from one sample, sequenced in a study of cytotoxic CD8 clonotypes in ibrutinib-treated CLL (dated by TCRdb to the early 2020s). The library was prepared using the immunoSEQ multiplex PCR assay. TCRdb's version of the immuneACCESS table is confined to in-frame rearrangements and falls short of the full clone set. An unresolved V gene accounts for under half of the shortfall where checked; the remainder is of unknown origin. A total of about 44,000 clones appear in this sample, about 72% of them only once. The biggest ten clones account for 13% of the sample. Interpreted using the paper, the time point label stands for: roughly 12 months on ibrutinib. Here the sequenced sample was PBMCs, taken after 12 months of ibrutinib treatment. The receptors stem from a human donor with chronic lymphocytic leukemia.

The V and J genes are TRBV5-1 and TRBJ2-7, with TRBD2 matching over 8 bases. The germline V gene has CDR1 SGHRS and CDR2 YFSETQ. V shed 0 bases, J shed 4 bases, and the junction held 12 bases outside the gene matches. This CDR3 is built from 17 residues. CDR3 DNA: TGCGCCAGCAGCTTGGGAGCTGGTGGAGCGGGAGTGTACGAGCAGTACTTC. Protein sequence: CASSLGAGGAGVYEQYF.

The chain has TRBV7-2 and TRBJ2-2; 7 bases are a match to TRBD1. The CDR3 loop spans 16 amino acids. Germline V gene sequence: CDR1 SGHTA, CDR2 FQGNSA. With V trimmed by 1 base and J by 7 bases, 9 bases remained unmatched. In nucleotides, the CDR3 is TGTGCCAGCAGCTTAGGAGGGGGCGCGATTGGCGGGGAGCTGTTTTTT. Its protein is CASSLGGGAIGGELFF.

This clone was seen more than once but under ten times. The V and J genes are TRBV30 and TRBJ2-7; 8 bases fit TRBD1. V lost 1 base to trimming and J lost 0 bases; unmatched junction nucleotides: 5. CDR1 GTSNPN and CDR2 SVGIG come from the germline V gene (reference sequence). This CDR3 spans 15 amino acids. CDR3 nucleotide sequence: TGTGCCTGGAGTGGCGGACAGGGAGGCTCCTACGAGCAGTACTTC. As protein: CAWSGGQGGSYEQYF.

The chain links TRBV28 to TRBJ2-5; 9 bases map to TRBD1. Unmatched junction bases numbered 13, after V lost 4 bases and J lost 1 base. This CDR3 is 18 amino acids long. Germline V gene sequence: CDR1 MDHEN, CDR2 SYDVKM. The CDR3 loop reads CASSSLGAQGARQETQYF. The DNA for the CDR3 is TGTGCCAGCAGTTCCCTTGGCGCACAGGGGGCGCGCCAAGAGACCCAGTACTTC.

The V and J genes are TRBV6-1 and TRBJ1-3; tentative D call: TRBD1 (6 bases). Deletions cut 0 bases from V and 8 bases from J, with 8 bases between. In germline, CDR1 is MNHNS, CDR2 SASEGT. The CDR3 length is 13 residues. The CDR3 DNA is TGTGCCAGCAGTGAAGCCAGGGGTGACACCATATATTTT. It encodes CASSEARGDTIYF.

This clone turned up a few times. The chain recombines TRBV4-2 with TRBJ1-1; 8 bases align to TRBD1. The germline gives CDR1 LGHNA, CDR2 YNFKEQ. Trimming cost V 4 bases and J 0 bases; bases outside gene matches: 7. The CDR3 spans 16 residues. CDR3 sequence (DNA): TGTGCCAGCAGCCGAACTCGGACAGGGATGAACACTGAAGCTTTCTTT. Its protein product is CASSRTRTGMNTEAFF.

This chain links TRBV4-3 with TRBJ2-1, with D possibly matching TRBD2 (6 bases). Looked up from germline, CDR1 is LGHNA and CDR2 is YSLEER. V lost 0 bases, J lost 14 bases, and 14 bases lay in between. This CDR3 contains 13 residues. The CDR3 bases are TGCGCCAGCAGCCAAGAGGAGGGACTCCCGGAGTTCTTC. This codes for CASSQEEGLPEFF.

Regarding this clone: Different DNA sequences within this sample yield the same CDR3. V is TRBV19 and J is TRBJ2-1; D gene ambiguous. The CDR3 consists of 16 residues. Germline V gene sequence: CDR1 LNHDA, CDR2 SQIVND (reference sequence). With 3 bases removed from V and 7 bases from J, the gap between germline ends came to 19 bases. Here the CDR3 reads CASSMYLGPYGNEQFF. Written as DNA, the CDR3 is TGTGCCAGTAGTATGTATCTCGGGCCCTACGGGAATGAGCAGTTCTTC.

There are a few counts of this clone. The chain employs TRBV7-2 and TRBJ1-5; D is ambiguous. CDR1 is SGHTA, CDR2 FQGNSA, per germline. The CDR3 is made up of 14 amino acids. V was cut by 8 bases and J by 4 bases, with 15 bases left in between. The CDR3 DNA reads TGTGCCAGCGCCGCCGGGAGTTCGAATCAGCCCCAGCATTTT. Amino acids: CASAAGSSNQPQHF. Based on the CDR3 plus reference TRBV7-2 and TRBJ1-5, the full variable domain is GAGVSQSPSNKVTEKGKDVELRCDPISGHTALYWYRQSLGQGLEFLIYFQGNSAPDKSGLPSDRFSAERTGGSVSTLTIQRTQQEDSAVYLCASAAGSSNQPQHFGDGTRLSIL.

This chain links TRBV28 with TRBJ1-1; TRBD1 agrees at 10 bases. V dropped 6 bases and J dropped 4; count of bases not matched to a gene: 14. Per germline, CDR1 MDHEN and CDR2 SYDVKM. There are 17 residues in the CDR3. CDR3 in DNA: TGTGCCAGCAGACCCGGGACAGGGGCCATGAGGAGCACTGAAGCTTTCTTT. The encoded protein is CASRPGTGAMRSTEAFF.